Following are 28 T cell receptor beta chains from one sample sequenced in a study of blood T cell repertoires in COVID-19. Measured with immunoSEQ multiplex PCR; TCRdb has only the in-frame clones, and not every one. The table lists fewer than 450,000 clones, about nine tenths of them singletons, with 0.6% in the top ten. Source material: PBMCs or T cells enriched from blood (not recorded which). These receptors were collected from a man aged 18 to 30 who had recovered from COVID-19.

This chain links TRBV15 with TRBJ1-1; TRBD1 agrees at 12 bases. This CDR3 comprises 18 residues. Looked up from germline, CDR1 is LNHNV and CDR2 is YYDKDF (reference sequence). Losses at the gene ends were 1 base for V and 5 bases for J; bases not matched to a gene: 11. As DNA, the CDR3 is TGTGCCACCAGCAGAGTAAGGGACAGGGGGCGGTTGGGGACTGAAGCTTTCTTT. Its protein is CATSRVRDRGRLGTEAFF.

This chain connects TRBV4-1 to TRBJ2-3; weak D call: TRBD2 (6 bases). The germline V gene has CDR1 MGHRA and CDR2 YSYEKL. V lost 6 bases, J lost 2 bases, and 18 bases lay in between. The CDR3 runs 16 residues. The CDR3 DNA reads as TGCGCCAGCAGTCCAGACGAACGGGAGTTCACAGATACGCAGTATTTT. Protein sequence: CASSPDEREFTDTQYF.

The chain combines TRBV19 with TRBJ2-2; D remains unclear. Germline V gene data show CDR1 as LNHDA and CDR2 as SQIVND (reference sequence). This CDR3 spans 14 amino acids. Trimming removed 6 bases from V and 0 bases from J, with 8 bases in between. The CDR3 here is CASRTGTNTGELFF. In DNA form, the CDR3 reads TGTGCCAGTAGGACTGGAACGAACACCGGGGAGCTGTTTTTT.

The chain combines TRBV28 with TRBJ1-1; 9 nucleotides line up with TRBD1. The V gene end was trimmed by 5 bases and the J gene end by 3 bases; junction bases not matched to a gene: 7. CDR1 MDHEN and CDR2 SYDVKM come from the germline V gene. This CDR3 is 15 amino acids long. CDR3 protein: CASSEQGARDTEAFF. The DNA of the CDR3 is TGTGCCAGCAGTGAACAGGGGGCGAGAGACACTGAAGCTTTCTTT.

V and J are TRBV7-2 and TRBJ2-7, with TRBD2 matching over 10 bases. After removal of 5 bases from V and 6 bases from J, the junction contained 16 bases not matched to a gene. CDR1 and CDR2 from the germline V gene are SGHTA and FQGNSA. This CDR3 spans 17 amino acids. CDR3 nucleotide sequence: TGTGCCAGCAGCCCTCCCGCGGTTAGCGGGGGGCCCGGCGAGCAGTACTTC. This codes for CASSPPAVSGGPGEQYF.

The genes are TRBV7-8 and TRBJ1-3, with D uncertain. In germline, CDR1 is SGHVS, CDR2 FQNEAQ. This CDR3 contains 13 residues. Trimming removed 1 base from V and 5 bases from J, with 6 bases in between. This chain's CDR3 is CASSLDSRNTIYF. The CDR3 nucleotides are TGTGCCAGCAGCTTAGACAGTCGAAACACCATATATTTT.

The chain joins TRBV27 to TRBJ2-1, with 11 bases fitting TRBD2. Trimming took 3 bases from V and 3 from J; bases not matched to a gene: 1. The CDR3 length is 15 residues. Per germline, CDR1 MNHEY and CDR2 SMNVEV (reference sequence). The DNA of the CDR3 is TGTGCCAGCAGTTTGGGACTAGCGGTCTACAATGAGCAGTTCTTC. As protein: CASSLGLAVYNEQFF.

This sequence joins TRBV27 and TRBJ2-1, with D possibly being TRBD2 (6 bases). Germline V CDR1 and CDR2: MNHEY, SMNVEV (reference sequence). Trimming left V 1 base short and J 4 bases short, with 11 bases between. This CDR3 is 15 amino acids long. The CDR3 spells CASSLFPRGYNEQFF. CDR3 sequence (DNA): TGTGCCAGCAGTTTATTTCCGCGGGGTTACAATGAGCAGTTCTTC.

The chain joins TRBV19 to TRBJ1-1; perhaps TRBD1 as D (5 bases). Germline CDR1 reads LNHDA; CDR2 reads SQIVND (reference sequence). The length of the CDR3 is 13 residues. V was cut by 6 bases and J by 4 bases, with 12 bases left in between. DNA of the CDR3: TGTGCCAGTAGCTCCAGGGTAGGCACTGAAGCTTTCTTT. It translates to CASSSRVGTEAFF.

With regard to this clone: The same CDR3 can be traced to other DNA sequences in this sample. This chain uses TRBV19 with TRBJ2-7, with D perhaps matching TRBD1 (6 bases). Germline V lookup: CDR1 LNHDA, CDR2 SQIVND (reference sequence). V was clipped by 6 bases and J by 1 base, with 10 bases between them. The CDR3 consists of 13 residues. CDR3 region: CASSLRGSYEQYF. In DNA form, the CDR3 reads TGTGCCAGTAGCCTCAGGGGTTCCTACGAGCAGTACTTC.

This sequence joins TRBV21-1 and TRBJ1-1; the table gives TRBD1 as D, unverified against the DNA. TRBV21-1 is recorded as a pseudogene. The CDR3 covers 15 residues. The CDR3 region is CASSKEDSKNTEAFF. The CDR3 bases are TGTGCCAGCAGCAAGGAGGACAGCAAGAACACTGAAGCTTTCTTT.

V usage is TRBV5-1 and J usage is TRBJ2-5; TRBD1 agrees at 8 bases. From germline, CDR1 is SGHRS and CDR2 YFSETQ. CDR3 size: 15 residues. The ends lost 1 base at V and 5 bases at J; junction bases unmatched: 7. The CDR3 loop reads CASSLLGRGRETQYF. The CDR3 nucleotides are TGCGCCAGCAGCTTGTTGGGCAGGGGGCGTGAGACCCAGTACTTC.

The chain joins TRBV18 to TRBJ1-2, with 7 nucleotides matching TRBD1. Germline V CDR1 and CDR2: KGHSH, LQKENI. V shed 2 bases and J 6 bases; nucleotides not matched to a gene: 15. The length of the CDR3 is 17 residues. This chain's CDR3 is CASSPSQGKQGYDGYTF. CDR3 DNA: TGTGCCAGCTCACCAAGTCAAGGAAAACAGGGGTATGATGGCTACACCTTC.

V is TRBV11-1 and J is TRBJ2-1; D is possibly TRBD2 (5 bases). Trimming stripped 2 bases from V and 1 base from J, with 12 bases between. The length of the CDR3 is 16 residues. Germline V gives CDR1 SGHAT, CDR2 FQDESV (reference sequence). DNA of the CDR3: TGTGCCAGCAGCTTATCGGCGGGCGCATCCTACAATGAGCAGTTCTTC. This sequence encodes CASSLSAGASYNEQFF. Drawing the rest from reference TRBV11-1 and TRBJ2-1, the complete variable domain is EAEVAQSPRYKITEKSQAVAFWCDPISGHATLYWYRQILGQGPELLVQFQDESVVDDSQLPKDRFSAERLKGVDSTLKIQPAELGDSAMYLCASSLSAGASYNEQFFGPGTRLTVL.

This clone came up a few times. The genes are TRBV9 and TRBJ1-4; perhaps TRBD1 as D (5 bases). The ends were cut back, 0 bases at V and 2 bases at J, with 14 bases in the middle. CDR1 is SGDLS and CDR2 is YYNGEE in the germline V gene. This CDR3 has 17 residues. CDR3 DNA sequence: TGTGCCAGCAGCGTAGCGGCAGGGCGGGGGACTAATGAAAAACTGTTTTTT. Translation gives CASSVAAGRGTNEKLFF.

This chain uses TRBV30 with TRBJ2-3; 9 nucleotides agree with TRBD2. Germline V gene data show CDR1 as GTSNPN and CDR2 as SVGIG (reference sequence). The CDR3 has 15 residues. The ends lost 0 bases at V and 4 bases at J; junction bases unmatched: 5. The CDR3 bases are TGTGCCTGGAGTGTGGATAGCGGGAGTGCAGATACGCAGTATTTT. It yields the protein CAWSVDSGSADTQYF.

In DNA form, the CDR3 reads TGTGCCAGCAGATTGGCGGGACTAGATTACAATGAGCAGTTCTTC. The encoded protein is CASRLAGLDYNEQFF. This chain connects TRBV28 to TRBJ2-1; 8 positions match TRBD2. V shed 6 bases, J shed 4 bases, and the junction held 8 bases outside the gene matches. This CDR3 comprises 15 residues. The germline V gene encodes CDR1 MDHEN and CDR2 SYDVKM.

V is TRBV7-3 and J is TRBJ1-1, with D uncertain. CDR1 SGHTA and CDR2 FQGTGA come from the germline V gene. This CDR3 comprises 14 residues. V shed 1 base and J shed 4 bases, with 10 bases lying between them. CDR3 bases: TGTGCCAGCAGCTTAATGTCCGCGGGCACTGAAGCTTTCTTT. Translating gives CASSLMSAGTEAFF. The entire variable domain, with the rest obtained from reference TRBV7-3 and TRBJ1-1, is as follows: GAGVSQTPSNKVTEKGKYVELRCDPISGHTALYWYRQSLGQGPEFLIYFQGTGAADDSGLPNDRFFAVRPEGSVSTLKIQRTERGDSAVYLCASSLMSAGTEAFFGQGTRLTVV.

CDR3 nucleotides: TGTGCCAGCAACTTAGACTTGGGGCGGGGGAACACTGAAGCTTTCTTT. This codes for CASNLDLGRGNTEAFF. The rearrangement links TRBV28 to TRBJ1-1; tentative D call: TRBD1 (5 bases). V was pared by 7 bases and J by 1 base, with 19 bases between. The CDR3 is 16 amino acids. The V gene's germline CDR1 is MDHEN and CDR2 SYDVKM.

V and J are TRBV30 and TRBJ2-1; weak D call: TRBD2 (5 bases). From germline, CDR1 is GTSNPN and CDR2 SVGIG (reference sequence). CDR3 size: 11 residues. Trimming removed 5 bases from V and 7 bases from J, with 9 bases in between. In DNA, the CDR3 is TGTGCCTGGGGAGTAGCGAATGAGCAGTTCTTC. Protein sequence: CAWGVANEQFF.

The J gene is TRBJ1-5, the V gene TRBV12-3 or TRBV12-4; TRBD1 might be the D (5 bases). Trimming cost V 3 bases and J 7 bases, with 10 bases left between them. This CDR3 has 13 residues. Here the CDR3 DNA reads TGTGCCAGCAGTTTTGCGGGGGACCAGCCCCAGCATTTT. Translating gives CASSFAGDQPQHF.

The chain couples TRBV6-5 to TRBJ1-2; D is ambiguous. The germline V gene encodes CDR1 MNHEY and CDR2 SVGAGI. This CDR3 has 13 residues. V lost 0 bases to trimming and J lost 5 bases, with 7 bases between them. As DNA, the CDR3 is TGTGCCAGCAGTTACTCGAGAAGATATGGCTACACCTTC. This codes for CASSYSRRYGYTF.

The gene calls are TRBV2 and TRBJ1-1; D not certain. CDR1 SNHLY and CDR2 FYNNEI come from the germline V gene. The CDR3 runs 14 residues. V lost 6 bases and J lost 0, with 11 bases in between. CDR3 loop: CASSGDNMNTEAFF. CDR3 coding DNA: TGTGCCAGCAGCGGCGACAACATGAACACTGAAGCTTTCTTT.

J is TRBJ2-1 and V is TRBV5-1, with 10 bases lining up with TRBD2. Trimming cost V 0 bases and J 6 bases; bases outside gene matches: 3. Germline V gene sequence: CDR1 SGHRS, CDR2 YFSETQ. The CDR3 extends over 15 amino acids. The CDR3 region has the DNA TGCGCCAGCAGCTTGGAGAGCGGGAGGGCCAATGAGCAGTTCTTC. This codes for CASSLESGRANEQFF.

The chain carries TRBV25-1 and TRBJ1-3; no clear D gene. V was cut by 0 bases and J by 3 bases, with 9 bases left in between. The CDR3 has 15 residues. Per the germline V gene, CDR1 is MGHDK and CDR2 is SYGVNS. The CDR3 coding sequence is TGTGCCAGCAGTGAATATAAGGCAGGTGGAAACACCATATATTTT. This codes for CASSEYKAGGNTIYF. Full variable domain (outside the CDR3, taken from reference TRBV25-1 and TRBJ1-3): EADIYQTPRYLVIGTGKKITLECSQTMGHDKMYWYQQDPGMELHLIHYSYGVNSTEKGDLSSESTVSRIRTEHFPLTLESARPSHTSQYLCASSEYKAGGNTIYFGEGSWLTVV.

The chain combines TRBV5-4 with TRBJ1-3; D might be TRBD1 (6 bases). Trimming left V 2 bases short and J 3 bases short, with 12 bases between. CDR3 length equals 15 residues. Germline V gene data show CDR1 as SGHNT and CDR2 as YYREEE (reference sequence). As DNA, the CDR3 is TGTGCCAGCAGCTTAGTAGGGGGAAATGGAAACACCATATATTTT. Its protein is CASSLVGGNGNTIYF.

The rearrangement uses TRBV10-2 and TRBJ2-5; unclear D gene. This CDR3 comprises 15 residues. The germline gives CDR1 WSHSY, CDR2 SAAADI. V was clipped by 4 bases and J by 5 bases, with 17 bases between them. The DNA for the CDR3 is TGCGCCAGCAGTGTACGCAGTCTAATCGGGGAGACCCAGTACTTC. It yields the protein CASSVRSLIGETQYF.

The chain uses TRBV10-3 and TRBJ2-3; 11 positions match TRBD2. Germline loops: CDR1 ENHRY, CDR2 SYGVKD. The J segment lost 6 bases and the V segment lost 10 bases, leaving 18 bases of the junction unmatched. This CDR3 contains 17 residues. The CDR3 loop reads CATYEGVTSGTRDTQYF. Here the CDR3 DNA reads TGTGCCACCTACGAGGGTGTGACTAGCGGGACCCGTGATACGCAGTATTTT.